The 30 T cell receptor beta chains below come from one sample, sequenced in a study of T cell changes during pregnancy in multiple sclerosis. Profiled with immunoSEQ multiplex PCR; TCRdb holds only in-frame clones, not every one. The table has around 70,000 clones, around 90% seen once. The starting material was CD4+ T cells from peripheral blood mononuclear cells, obtained after pregnancy. The receptors derive from a female donor with multiple sclerosis, enrolled in a pregnancy study.

This chain uses TRBV20-1 with TRBJ2-7; D might be TRBD2 (5 bases). Germline V gene sequence: CDR1 DFQATT, CDR2 SNEGSKA (reference sequence). The CDR3 contains 11 residues. The ends were cut back, 3 bases at V and 3 bases at J, with 6 bases in the middle. This chain's CDR3 is CSASDYYEQYF. CDR3 nucleotides: TGCAGTGCTAGTGACTACTACGAGCAGTACTTC.

V and J are TRBV5-8 and TRBJ2-5; possible D gene TRBD1, 6 bases. The CDR3 spans 15 residues. From germline, CDR1 is SGHTS and CDR2 YDEGEE. The ends were cut back, 0 bases at V and 2 bases at J, with 11 bases in the middle. The CDR3 sequence is CASSLEGHRQETQYF. CDR3 in DNA: TGTGCCAGCAGCTTGGAGGGACACCGACAAGAGACCCAGTACTTC.

This clone was seen more than once but under ten times. The chain employs TRBV2 and TRBJ2-3, with 8 bases fitting TRBD2. The CDR3 sequence is 15 residues long. The V gene end was trimmed by 10 bases and the J gene end by 5 bases; junction bases not matched to a gene: 14. The germline V gene encodes CDR1 SNHLY and CDR2 FYNNEI. The chain's CDR3 is CATSREREMIDTQYF. In nucleotides, the CDR3 is TGTGCCACTTCGCGTGAGCGGGAGATGATAGATACGCAGTATTTT.

This chain links TRBV4-2 with TRBJ2-1; TRBD1 aligns across 8 bases. The V and J ends lost 6 bases and 5 bases, in that order; junction bases with no gene match: 3. The CDR3 spans 13 residues. Looked up from germline, CDR1 is LGHNA and CDR2 is YNFKEQ. The CDR3 sequence is CASRKTGDNEQFF. For the CDR3, the DNA is TGTGCCAGCAGGAAGACAGGGGACAATGAGCAGTTCTTC.

A few counts support this clone. The chain employs TRBV20-1 and TRBJ2-3; D is undetermined. The germline V gene has CDR1 DFQATT and CDR2 SNEGSKA (reference sequence). The V end was cut by 7 bases, the J end by 3 bases, with 8 bases between. The CDR3 loop spans 11 amino acids. The CDR3 DNA reads TGCAGTGTCCAGTCGACAGATACGCAGTATTTT. Encoded protein: CSVQSTDTQYF.

Only one count was recorded for this clone. The J gene is TRBJ1-2, the V gene TRBV29-1, with 8 bases lining up with TRBD1. The trim removed 2 bases at V and 7 bases at J, leaving 3 bases unmatched. Germline V lookup: CDR1 SQVTM, CDR2 ANQGSEA. There are 12 residues in the CDR3. CDR3 nucleotide sequence: TGCAGCGTTGAACAGGGGGCGCGTGGCTACACCTTC. Translation gives CSVEQGARGYTF. Variable domain in full (rest from reference TRBV29-1 and TRBJ1-2): SAVISQKPSRDICQRGTSLTIQCQVDSQVTMMFWYRQQPGQSLTLIATANQGSEATYESGFVIDKFPISRPNLTFSTLTVSNMSPEDSSIYLCSVEQGARGYTFGSGTRLTVV.

This chain joins TRBV18 and TRBJ1-1; D is ambiguous. V lost 5 bases to trimming and J lost 0 bases, with 7 bases between them. The CDR3 sequence is 13 residues long. Looked up from germline, CDR1 is KGHSH and CDR2 is LQKENI. The CDR3 sequence is CASSEGMNTEAFF. The CDR3 nucleotides are TGTGCCAGCTCAGAGGGCATGAACACTGAAGCTTTCTTT. Supplemented by reference TRBV18 and TRBJ1-1, the full variable domain reads NAGVMQNPRHLVRRRGQEARLRCSPMKGHSHVYWYRQLPEEGLKFMVYLQKENIIDESGMPKERFSAEFPKEGPSILRIQQVVRGDSAAYFCASSEGMNTEAFFGQGTRLTVV.

The rearrangement joins TRBV5-4 to TRBJ1-2; 7 bases align to TRBD1. Unmatched junction bases numbered 15, after V lost 2 bases and J lost 11 bases. The CDR3 is made up of 15 amino acids. Germline V gene sequence: CDR1 SGHNT, CDR2 YYREEE (reference sequence). The CDR3 sequence is CASSLEVGRGKEYTF. The CDR3 DNA is TGTGCCAGCAGCTTAGAGGTCGGCAGGGGGAAGGAGTACACCTTC.

This chain links TRBV5-4 with TRBJ1-1; maybe TRBD1 (6 bases). Germline CDR1 is SGHNT and CDR2 is YYREEE (reference sequence). This CDR3 contains 14 residues. V dropped 4 bases and J dropped 5 bases, with 15 bases sitting between them. The DNA for the CDR3 is TGTGCCAGCAGCCCGAGCACAGGGATTACTGAAGCTTTCTTT. Amino acid sequence: CASSPSTGITEAFF.

The chain joins TRBV2 to TRBJ1-2; 7 positions agree with TRBD1. The CDR3 length is 15 residues. CDR1 and CDR2 (germline): SNHLY, FYNNEI. J gave up 4 bases and V 6 bases, and 11 bases lay outside the gene matches. CDR3 nucleotides: TGTGCCAGCAGCGAGACAGGGTGGGGATCCTATGGCTACACCTTC. It translates to CASSETGWGSYGYTF.

This chain uses TRBV28 with TRBJ1-2; no clear D gene. CDR1 and CDR2 (germline): MDHEN, SYDVKM. The CDR3 consists of 15 residues. V lost 5 bases and J lost 4, with 17 bases in between. CDR3 sequence (DNA): TGTGCCAGCAGTCCTCCCAGAGGGAGCTCCTATGGCTACACCTTC. Encoded protein: CASSPPRGSSYGYTF.

The J gene is TRBJ1-1, the V gene TRBV9; D perhaps matches TRBD1 (5 bases). The CDR3 extends over 14 amino acids. V was trimmed by 0 bases and J by 0 bases, leaving 6 bases between them. CDR1 and CDR2 (germline): SGDLS, YYNGEE. CDR3 DNA: TGTGCCAGCAGCGTAGTAGGGGTGAACACTGAAGCTTTCTTT. Its translation: CASSVVGVNTEAFF.

The gene calls are TRBV25-1 and TRBJ2-2, with D possibly being TRBD1 (6 bases). This CDR3 is built from 16 residues. V shed 4 bases and J shed 8 bases, with 20 bases lying between them. Germline lookup yields CDR1 MGHDK and CDR2 SYGVNS. For the CDR3, the DNA is TGTGCCAGCAGTGTGTGGGTTATGGGGGCGGCAGGGGAGCTGTTTTTT. Residues: CASSVWVMGAAGELFF.

The rearrangement uses TRBV5-5 and TRBJ1-4; D is ambiguous. V dropped 2 bases and J dropped 2 bases, with 4 bases sitting between them. Germline lookup yields CDR1 SGHKS and CDR2 YYEKEE (reference sequence). The length of the CDR3 is 13 residues. CDR3 protein: CASSLHTNEKLFF. The DNA of the CDR3 is TGTGCCAGCAGCTTACACACTAATGAAAAACTGTTTTTT.

The V call is TRBV7-2, the J call TRBJ1-3, with 7 bases identical to TRBD1. The germline CDR1 and CDR2 sequences are SGHTA and FQGNSA. This CDR3 has 15 residues. V lost 1 base to trimming and J lost 3 bases; unmatched junction nucleotides: 3. The CDR3 sequence is CASSLGDSGGNTIYF. CDR3 nucleotide sequence: TGTGCCAGCAGCTTAGGGGACAGCGGTGGAAACACCATATATTTT.

This chain joins TRBV20-1 and TRBJ2-5; D is unclear. Trimming removed 3 bases from V and 3 bases from J, with 5 bases in between. The CDR3 contains 11 residues. Germline values: CDR1 DFQATT, CDR2 SNEGSKA (reference sequence). The CDR3, as DNA: TGCAGTGCTAGCACAGAAGAGACCCAGTACTTC. Protein sequence: CSASTEETQYF.

The chain couples TRBV7-2 to TRBJ2-5; possible D gene TRBD2, 5 bases. V was cut by 0 bases and J by 6 bases, with 17 bases left in between. This CDR3 has 16 residues. Germline V CDR1 and CDR2: SGHTA, FQGNSA. CDR3 in DNA: TGTGCCAGCAGCTTAGCGCATTTTGGGGAGTTAAAGACCCAGTACTTC. It yields the protein CASSLAHFGELKTQYF.

V gene TRBV9 combines with J gene TRBJ2-5; TRBD1 matches at 9 bases. The V gene's germline CDR1 is SGDLS and CDR2 YYNGEE. This CDR3 has 14 residues. The V gene end was trimmed by 3 bases and the J gene end by 5 bases; junction bases not matched to a gene: 5. The CDR3 protein is CASSADRGGETQYF. The DNA of the CDR3 is TGTGCCAGCAGCGCGGACAGGGGAGGGGAGACCCAGTACTTC.

The rearrangement uses TRBV19 and TRBJ2-6; 7 nucleotides match TRBD1. Germline V lookup: CDR1 LNHDA, CDR2 SQIVND (reference sequence). V lost 7 bases, J lost 3 bases, and 9 bases stayed unmatched. This CDR3 spans 16 amino acids. CDR3 region: CASTTGQSGGANVLTF. In nucleotides, the CDR3 is TGTGCCAGTACGACAGGGCAGTCTGGTGGGGCCAACGTCCTGACTTTC. The full variable domain, rest sourced from reference TRBV19 and TRBJ2-6, is DGGITQSPKYLFRKEGQNVTLSCEQNLNHDAMYWYRQDPGQGLRLIYYSQIVNDFQKGDIAEGYSVSREKKESFPLTVTSAQKNPTAFYLCASTTGQSGGANVLTFGAGSRLTVL.

V gene TRBV4-1 combines with J gene TRBJ2-7, with D possibly TRBD1 on 6 matching bases. Germline V gene sequence: CDR1 MGHRA, CDR2 YSYEKL. The CDR3 runs to 14 residues. V was shortened by 4 bases and J by 0 bases, with 10 bases between the two germline ends. The CDR3 loop reads CASSPTDSSYEQYF. CDR3 sequence (DNA): TGCGCCAGCAGCCCCACGGACAGCTCCTACGAGCAGTACTTC.

The V and J genes are TRBV9 and TRBJ2-4; no clear D gene. The germline gives CDR1 SGDLS, CDR2 YYNGEE. This CDR3 has 14 amino acids. V dropped 0 bases and J dropped 5 bases, with 9 bases sitting between them. CDR3 in DNA: TGTGCCAGCAGCGTAGACCCAATAGAAAACATTCAGTACTTC. Amino acid sequence: CASSVDPIENIQYF.

V gene TRBV2 combines with J gene TRBJ2-1, with 9 bases lining up with TRBD2. The V segment lost 5 bases and the J segment 3 bases; nucleotides outside the gene matches: 5. The CDR3 is made up of 15 amino acids. Germline CDR1 is SNHLY and CDR2 is FYNNEI. The DNA for the CDR3 is TGTGCCAGCAGTTCGACTAGCGGAAACTACAATGAGCAGTTCTTC. Translated, it gives CASSSTSGNYNEQFF.

The chain uses TRBV28 and TRBJ1-5, with D perhaps TRBD1 (6 bases). Germline CDR1 reads MDHEN; CDR2 reads SYDVKM. Trimming stripped 4 bases from V and 4 bases from J, with 17 bases between. The CDR3 covers 16 residues. The CDR3 nucleotides are TGTGCCAGCAGTTGGGGGGGACCCAGGGGAAATCAGCCCCAGCATTTT. Translated, it gives CASSWGGPRGNQPQHF.

DNA for the CDR3: TGTGCCAGCAGCCCTCGTCCGGGGACAGGGTTTGAAAAACTGTTTTTT. As protein: CASSPRPGTGFEKLFF. The chain has TRBV9 and TRBJ1-4; 9 positions agree with TRBD1. Germline V gene lookup returns CDR1 SGDLS and CDR2 YYNGEE. The CDR3 has 16 amino acids. Trimming at V came to 4 bases and at J to 7 bases, leaving 11 bases not matched to a gene.

The chain uses TRBV14 and TRBJ2-1; D perhaps matches TRBD2 (5 bases). With 3 bases removed from V and 5 bases from J, the gap between germline ends came to 17 bases. The CDR3 totals 16 residues. CDR1 SGHDN and CDR2 FVKESK come from the germline V gene. CDR3 DNA: TGTGCCAGCAGCCATTCCCTCGGACTTGGGAACAATGAGCAGTTCTTC. Translation gives CASSHSLGLGNNEQFF.

This clone came up once. The chain carries TRBV13 and TRBJ2-7; 7 nucleotides line up with TRBD1. V shed 7 bases, J shed 0 bases, and the junction held 15 bases outside the gene matches. CDR1 and CDR2 (germline): PRHDT, FYEKMQ (reference sequence). The CDR3 is 17 residues long. CDR3 DNA: TGTGCCAGCACCCAGCTCTCGGGACAGATAAGCTCCTACGAGCAGTACTTC. Amino acids: CASTQLSGQISSYEQYF.

The chain links TRBV5-8 to TRBJ2-1, with 11 bases that match TRBD2. In germline, CDR1 is SGHTS, CDR2 YDEGEE. The CDR3 covers 16 residues. With V trimmed by 4 bases and J by 8 bases, 11 bases remained unmatched. The chain's CDR3 is CASSGRLAGRGYEQFF. The CDR3 DNA follows: TGTGCCAGCAGCGGGCGACTAGCGGGACGCGGCTATGAGCAGTTCTTC.

This chain uses TRBV6-1 with TRBJ1-1, with TRBD1 identical over 8 bases. The ends lost 6 bases at V and 1 base at J; junction bases unmatched: 4. The germline V gene has CDR1 MNHNS and CDR2 SASEGT. The CDR3 consists of 14 residues. This CDR3 reads CASRETGENTEAFF. CDR3 bases: TGTGCCAGCAGAGAGACAGGGGAGAACACTGAAGCTTTCTTT.

The rearrangement links TRBV4-1 to TRBJ1-3; 10 bases align to TRBD1. Trimming at V came to 6 bases and at J to 0 bases, leaving 2 bases not matched to a gene. The CDR3 spans 15 residues. Germline CDR1 MGHRA, CDR2 YSYEKL. The CDR3 DNA is TGCGCCAGCAGGCGGACAGGGGGCTCTGGAAACACCATATATTTT. Translated: CASRRTGGSGNTIYF.

This clone has a single count. The chain recombines TRBV7-9 with TRBJ1-5; 8 bases are a match to TRBD1. V trimming: 1 base; J trimming: 6 bases; junction bases outside the gene matches: 5. The CDR3 contains 15 residues. Germline assignment: CDR1 SEHNR and CDR2 FQNEAQ (reference sequence). CDR3 DNA sequence: TGTGCCAGCAGCTTAGAGGGACAGGTGGGTCAGCCCCAGCATTTT. Translated, it gives CASSLEGQVGQPQHF.